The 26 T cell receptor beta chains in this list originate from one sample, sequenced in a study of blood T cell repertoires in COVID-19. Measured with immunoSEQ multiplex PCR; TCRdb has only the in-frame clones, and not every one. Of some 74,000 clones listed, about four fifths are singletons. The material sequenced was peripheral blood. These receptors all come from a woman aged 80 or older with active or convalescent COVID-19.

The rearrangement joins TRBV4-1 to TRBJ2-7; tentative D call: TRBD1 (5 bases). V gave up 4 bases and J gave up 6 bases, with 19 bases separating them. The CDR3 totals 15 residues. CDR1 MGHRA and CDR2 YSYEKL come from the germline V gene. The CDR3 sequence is CASSPTGASYVEQYF. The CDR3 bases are TGCGCCAGCAGCCCTACAGGAGCTTCCTACGTCGAGCAGTACTTC.

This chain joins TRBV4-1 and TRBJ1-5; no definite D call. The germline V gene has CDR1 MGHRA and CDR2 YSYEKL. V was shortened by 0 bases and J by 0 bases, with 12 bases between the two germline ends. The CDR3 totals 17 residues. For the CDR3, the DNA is TGCGCCAGCAGCCAAGATGTGCAGGCTAATAGCAATCAGCCCCAGCATTTT. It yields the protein CASSQDVQANSNQPQHF.

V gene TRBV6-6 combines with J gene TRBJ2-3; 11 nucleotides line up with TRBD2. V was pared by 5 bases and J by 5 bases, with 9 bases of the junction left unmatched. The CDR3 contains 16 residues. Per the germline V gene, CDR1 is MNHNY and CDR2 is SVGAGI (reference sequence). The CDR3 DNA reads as TGTGCCAGCAGTACGTATAGCGGGAGGGCCATAGATACGCAGTATTTT. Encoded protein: CASSTYSGRAIDTQYF.

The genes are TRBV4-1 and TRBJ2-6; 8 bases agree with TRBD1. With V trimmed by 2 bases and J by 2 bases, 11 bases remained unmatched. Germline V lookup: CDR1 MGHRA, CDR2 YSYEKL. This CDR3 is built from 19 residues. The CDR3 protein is CASSQSNPQGAAGANVLTF. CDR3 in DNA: TGCGCCAGCAGCCAAAGTAATCCGCAGGGGGCAGCTGGGGCCAACGTCCTGACTTTC.

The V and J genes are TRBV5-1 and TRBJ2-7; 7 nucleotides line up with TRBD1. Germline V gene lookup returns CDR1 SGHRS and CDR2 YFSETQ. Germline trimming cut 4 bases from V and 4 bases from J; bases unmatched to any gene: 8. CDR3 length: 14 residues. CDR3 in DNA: TGCGCCAGCAGCCCAGACAGGGTTGTGTACGAGCAGTACTTC. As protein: CASSPDRVVYEQYF.

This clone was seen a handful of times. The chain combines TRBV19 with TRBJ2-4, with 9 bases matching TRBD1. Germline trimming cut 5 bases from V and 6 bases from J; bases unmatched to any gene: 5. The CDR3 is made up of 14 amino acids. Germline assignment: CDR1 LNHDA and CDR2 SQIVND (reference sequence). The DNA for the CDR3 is TGTGCCAGTAGTGAGGGACAGGGAATAAACATTCAGTACTTC. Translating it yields CASSEGQGINIQYF.

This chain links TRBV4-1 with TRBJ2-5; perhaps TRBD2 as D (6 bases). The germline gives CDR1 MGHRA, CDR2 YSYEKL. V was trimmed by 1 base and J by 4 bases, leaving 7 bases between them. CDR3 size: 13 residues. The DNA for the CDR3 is TGCGCCAGCAGCCAAGCGGAGGGAGAGACCCAGTACTTC. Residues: CASSQAEGETQYF.

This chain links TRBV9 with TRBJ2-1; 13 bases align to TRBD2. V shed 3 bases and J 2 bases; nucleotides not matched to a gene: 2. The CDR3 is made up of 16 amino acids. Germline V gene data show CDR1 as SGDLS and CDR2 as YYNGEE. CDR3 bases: TGTGCCAGCAGCGACGGGACTAGCGGGGCCTACAATGAGCAGTTCTTC. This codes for CASSDGTSGAYNEQFF.

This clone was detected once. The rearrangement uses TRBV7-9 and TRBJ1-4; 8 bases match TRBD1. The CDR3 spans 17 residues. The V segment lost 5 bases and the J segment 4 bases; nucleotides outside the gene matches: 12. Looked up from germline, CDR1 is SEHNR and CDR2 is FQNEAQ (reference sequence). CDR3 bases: TGTGCCAGCAGCCCCACACCCCCGGGACAGGTTAATGAAAAACTGTTTTTT. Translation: CASSPTPPGQVNEKLFF. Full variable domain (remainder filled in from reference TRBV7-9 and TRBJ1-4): DTGVSQNPRHKITKRGQNVTFRCDPISEHNRLYWYRQTLGQGPEFLTYFQNEAQLEKSRLLSDRFSAERPKGSFSTLEIQRTEQGDSAMYLCASSPTPPGQVNEKLFFGSGTQLSVL.

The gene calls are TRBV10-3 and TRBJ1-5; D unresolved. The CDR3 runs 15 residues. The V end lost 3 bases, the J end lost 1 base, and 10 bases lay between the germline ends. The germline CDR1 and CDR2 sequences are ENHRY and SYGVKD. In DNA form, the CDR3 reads TGTGCCATCAGTGATACAGACCTGAGCAATCAGCCCCAGCATTTT. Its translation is CAISDTDLSNQPQHF.

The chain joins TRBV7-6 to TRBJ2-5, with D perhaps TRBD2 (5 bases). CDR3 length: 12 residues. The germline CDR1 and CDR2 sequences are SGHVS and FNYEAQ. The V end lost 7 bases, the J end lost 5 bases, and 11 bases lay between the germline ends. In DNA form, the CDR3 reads TGTGCCAGCACTCGATGGGAGGAGACCCAGTACTTC. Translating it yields CASTRWEETQYF.

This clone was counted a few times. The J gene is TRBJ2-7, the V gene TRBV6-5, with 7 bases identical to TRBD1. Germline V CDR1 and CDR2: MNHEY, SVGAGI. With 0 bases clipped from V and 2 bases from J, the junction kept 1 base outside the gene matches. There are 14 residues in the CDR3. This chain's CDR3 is CASSYSDRAYEQYF. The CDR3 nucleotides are TGTGCCAGCAGTTACTCCGACAGGGCCTACGAGCAGTACTTC.

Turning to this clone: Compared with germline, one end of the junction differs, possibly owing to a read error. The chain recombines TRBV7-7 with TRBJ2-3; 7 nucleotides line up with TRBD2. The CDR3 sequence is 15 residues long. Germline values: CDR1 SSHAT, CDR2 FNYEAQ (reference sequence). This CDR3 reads CASSFRLAEPDTQYF. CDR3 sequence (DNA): TGTGCTAGCAGCTTTAGGCTAGCGGAGCCAGATACGCAGTATTTT.

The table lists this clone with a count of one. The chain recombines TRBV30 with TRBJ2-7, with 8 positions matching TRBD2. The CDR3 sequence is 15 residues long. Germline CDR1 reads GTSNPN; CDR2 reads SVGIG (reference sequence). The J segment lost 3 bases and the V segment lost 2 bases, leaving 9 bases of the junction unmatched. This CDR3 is CAWSPGLGTVYEQYF. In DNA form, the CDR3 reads TGTGCCTGGAGTCCGGGACTAGGGACCGTCTACGAGCAGTACTTC.

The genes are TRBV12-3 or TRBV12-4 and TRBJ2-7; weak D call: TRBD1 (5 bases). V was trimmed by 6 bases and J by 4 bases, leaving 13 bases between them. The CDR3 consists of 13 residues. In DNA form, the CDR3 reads TGTGCCAGCAGAAAGACAGTTCAGTACGAGCAGTACTTC. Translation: CASRKTVQYEQYF.

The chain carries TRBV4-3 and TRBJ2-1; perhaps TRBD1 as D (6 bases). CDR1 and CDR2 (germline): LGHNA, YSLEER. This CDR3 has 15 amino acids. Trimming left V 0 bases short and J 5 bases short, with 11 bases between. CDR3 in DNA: TGCGCCAGCAGCCAAGATCGGCAGGGGAACAATGAGCAGTTCTTC. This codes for CASSQDRQGNNEQFF.

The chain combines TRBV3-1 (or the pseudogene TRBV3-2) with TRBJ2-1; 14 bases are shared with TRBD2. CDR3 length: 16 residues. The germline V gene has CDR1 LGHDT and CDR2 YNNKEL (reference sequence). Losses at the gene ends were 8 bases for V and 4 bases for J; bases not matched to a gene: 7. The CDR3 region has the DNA TGTGCCAGCGGACTAGCGGGAGGCCATTCGTACAATGAGCAGTTCTTC. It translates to CASGLAGGHSYNEQFF.

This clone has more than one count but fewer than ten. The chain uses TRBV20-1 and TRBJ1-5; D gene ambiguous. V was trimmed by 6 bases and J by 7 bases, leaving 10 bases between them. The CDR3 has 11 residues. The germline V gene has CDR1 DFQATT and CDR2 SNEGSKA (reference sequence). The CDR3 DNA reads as TGCAGTGCCCAAGCCGGGCAGCCCCAGCATTTT. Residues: CSAQAGQPQHF.

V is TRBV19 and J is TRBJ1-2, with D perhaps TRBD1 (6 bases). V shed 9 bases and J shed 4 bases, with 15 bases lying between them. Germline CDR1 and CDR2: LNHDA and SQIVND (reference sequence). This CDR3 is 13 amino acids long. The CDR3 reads CASWRGGSYGYTF. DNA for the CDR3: TGTGCCAGCTGGCGAGGGGGAAGCTATGGCTACACCTTC.

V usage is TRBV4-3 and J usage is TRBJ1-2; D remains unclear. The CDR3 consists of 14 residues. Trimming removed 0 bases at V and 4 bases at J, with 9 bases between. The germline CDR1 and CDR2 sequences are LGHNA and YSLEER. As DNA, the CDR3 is TGCGCCAGCAGCCAAGATCGAGGGATCTATGGCTACACCTTC. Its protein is CASSQDRGIYGYTF.

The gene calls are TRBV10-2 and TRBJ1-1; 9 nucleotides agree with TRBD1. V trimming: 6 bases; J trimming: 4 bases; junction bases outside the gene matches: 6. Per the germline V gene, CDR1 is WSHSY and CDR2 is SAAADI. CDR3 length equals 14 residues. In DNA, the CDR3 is TGCGCCAGCAGAGGGACAGGGATGGGCACTGAAGCTTTCTTT. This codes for CASRGTGMGTEAFF.

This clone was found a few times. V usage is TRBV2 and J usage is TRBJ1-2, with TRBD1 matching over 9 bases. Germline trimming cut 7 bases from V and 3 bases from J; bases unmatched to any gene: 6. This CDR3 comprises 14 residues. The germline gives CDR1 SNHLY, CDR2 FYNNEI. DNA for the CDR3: TGTGCCAGCAACCCGACAGGGGGGGACTATGGCTACACCTTC. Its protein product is CASNPTGGDYGYTF.

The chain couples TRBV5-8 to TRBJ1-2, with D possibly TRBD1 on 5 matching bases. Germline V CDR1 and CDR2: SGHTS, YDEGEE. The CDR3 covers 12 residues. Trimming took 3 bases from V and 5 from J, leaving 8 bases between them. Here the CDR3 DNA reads TGTGCCAGCAGCTACGGGGGGTATGGCTACACCTTC. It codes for CASSYGGYGYTF.

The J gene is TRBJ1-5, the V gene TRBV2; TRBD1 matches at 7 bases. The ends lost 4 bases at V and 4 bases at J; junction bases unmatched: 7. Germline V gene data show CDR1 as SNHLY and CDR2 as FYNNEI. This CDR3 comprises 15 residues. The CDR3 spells CASSVFAGGNQPQHF. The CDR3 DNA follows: TGTGCCAGCAGTGTGTTTGCAGGGGGGAATCAGCCCCAGCATTTT.

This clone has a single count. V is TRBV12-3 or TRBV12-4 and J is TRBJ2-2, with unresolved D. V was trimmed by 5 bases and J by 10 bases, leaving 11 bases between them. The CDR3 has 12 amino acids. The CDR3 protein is CASSPRVKELFF. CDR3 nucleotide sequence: TGTGCCAGCAGTCCTAGAGTGAAGGAGCTGTTTTTT.

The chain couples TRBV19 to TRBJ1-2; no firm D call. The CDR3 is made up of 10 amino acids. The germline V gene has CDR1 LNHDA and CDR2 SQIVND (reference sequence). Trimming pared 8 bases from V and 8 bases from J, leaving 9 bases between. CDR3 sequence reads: CASRPGGYTF. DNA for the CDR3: TGTGCCAGTCGCCCCGGGGGCTACACCTTC.